One sample yielded the 10 T cell receptor beta chains listed below, sequenced in a study of blood T cells in healthy people across ages (dated by TCRdb to 2013 to 2016). The library was built by means of 5' RACE. TCRdb records Illumina HiSeq 2500 as the sequencer. A second PCR of about 6 to 11 cycles was performed with a sample-barcoded 5' primer and a J-beta primer mix. The public reads were reanalyzed by TCRdb: fastp trimming at Q25, MiXCR alignment, in-frame beta chains only. CDR3 protein sequences are deduplicated, and each keeps its most common genes and DNA. The sample contains fewer than 700,000 distinct CDR3 sequences, 45% to 55% of them found a single time. About 26% of the sample is in the top ten clones. Sample: blood. The source of these receptors is a man aged 80 or over in good health.

This clonotype has at least ten counts. The chain joins TRBV6-6 to TRBJ1-2; 9 bases align to TRBD1. The CDR3 totals 13 residues. Per the germline V gene, CDR1 is MNHNY and CDR2 is SVGAGI (reference sequence). V shed 6 bases, J shed 5 bases, and the junction held 4 bases outside the gene matches. The CDR3 loop is CASRGDRVYGYTF. The CDR3 DNA sequence: TGTGCCAGCAGGGGGGACAGGGTTTATGGCTACACCTTC.

This clonotype was observed a few times. Given a much more abundant clone one base away, this may be a read error. This sequence joins TRBV6-5 and TRBJ2-6, with D perhaps TRBD1 (5 bases). The length of the CDR3 is 15 residues. Trimming pared 2 bases from V and 4 bases from J, leaving 9 bases between. Germline CDR1 reads MNHEY; CDR2 reads SVGAGI. The CDR3 reads CASSYGASGANVLTF. In nucleotides, the CDR3 is TGTGCCAGCAGTTACGGGGCGTCCGGGGCCAACGTCCTGACTTTC.

This clonotype was detected many times. The chain is built from TRBV6-6 and TRBJ2-5; D is undetermined. V was cut by 8 bases and J by 3 bases, with 19 bases left in between. Germline lookup yields CDR1 MNHNY and CDR2 SVGAGI (reference sequence). This CDR3 comprises 15 residues. CDR3 region: CASAYREANKETQYF. The DNA of the CDR3 is TGTGCCAGCGCCTATCGAGAGGCTAATAAAGAGACCCAGTACTTC.

The chain couples TRBV6-2 or TRBV6-3 to TRBJ2-1, with D possibly called TRBD1 or TRBD2 (6 bases each). The CDR3 totals 15 residues. Germline V CDR1 and CDR2: MNHEY, SVGEGT. V dropped 6 bases and J dropped 4 bases, with 16 bases sitting between them. CDR3: CASRRLGQLYNEQFF. Written as DNA, the CDR3 is TGTGCCAGCAGACGACTAGGACAGCTTTACAATGAGCAGTTCTTC.

The chain has TRBV20-1 and TRBJ2-1, with 11 bases matching TRBD2. Germline-derived CDR1 and CDR2 are DFQATT and SNEGSKA (reference sequence). CDR3 length: 17 amino acids. Germline trimming cut 0 bases from V and 7 bases from J; bases unmatched to any gene: 11. This CDR3 is CSARDWSSGGSRNEQFF. DNA of the CDR3: TGCAGTGCTAGAGATTGGTCTAGCGGGGGGTCTCGAAATGAGCAGTTCTTC.

The chain links TRBV20-1 to TRBJ2-3; TRBD2 might be the D (5 bases). With 0 bases removed from V and 6 bases from J, the gap between germline ends came to 16 bases. This CDR3 comprises 15 residues. CDR1 and CDR2 (germline): DFQATT, SNEGSKA (reference sequence). As DNA, the CDR3 is TGCAGTGCTAGAGATCGCGGACGCGGGCGGGATACGCAGTATTTT. Translated: CSARDRGRGRDTQYF.

This clonotype has a handful of counts. The chain has TRBV7-2 and TRBJ2-3, with a tentative D call TRBD1 (6 bases). With 6 bases removed from V and 4 bases from J, the gap between germline ends came to 14 bases. The germline V gene has CDR1 SGHTA and CDR2 FQGNSA. This CDR3 has 14 amino acids. The CDR3 region is CASRQTGNSDTQYF. In nucleotides, the CDR3 is TGTGCCAGCAGACAAACAGGGAACTCAGATACGCAGTATTTT.

CDR3 DNA sequence: TGCGCCAGCAGCTTGTATTGGTCTAGCGGACCCACAGATACGCAGTATTTT. Translated, it gives CASSLYWSSGPTDTQYF. The chain employs TRBV5-1 and TRBJ2-3; 7 bases line up with TRBD2. This CDR3 is 17 amino acids long. Germline lookup yields CDR1 SGHRS and CDR2 YFSETQ. V lost 1 base, J lost 2 bases, and 10 bases stayed unmatched.

The chain recombines TRBV7-2 with TRBJ1-2; possibly TRBD1 for D (6 bases). The CDR3 extends over 18 amino acids. Germline V CDR1 and CDR2: SGHTA, FQGNSA. Trimming cost V 1 base and J 3 bases, with 21 bases left between them. The CDR3 nucleotides are TGTGCCAGCAGCTTAGGGGGTTCAGGGGCGGGCAATTACTATGGCTACACCTTC. Residues: CASSLGGSGAGNYYGYTF. Drawing the rest from reference TRBV7-2 and TRBJ1-2, the complete variable domain is GAGVSQSPSNKVTEKGKDVELRCDPISGHTALYWYRQSLGQGLEFLIYFQGNSAPDKSGLPSDRFSAERTGGSVSTLTIQRTQQEDSAVYLCASSLGGSGAGNYYGYTFGSGTRLTVV.

This clonotype was counted many times. The genes are TRBV6-5 and TRBJ2-5; 9 bases align to TRBD2. After removal of 0 bases from V and 1 base from J, the junction contained 6 bases not matched to a gene. CDR3 length equals 17 residues. CDR1 is MNHEY, CDR2 SVGAGI, per germline. CDR3 residues: CASSYSGLAGLQETQYF. The CDR3 coding sequence is TGTGCCAGCAGTTACTCCGGTCTAGCGGGGCTCCAAGAGACCCAGTACTTC.